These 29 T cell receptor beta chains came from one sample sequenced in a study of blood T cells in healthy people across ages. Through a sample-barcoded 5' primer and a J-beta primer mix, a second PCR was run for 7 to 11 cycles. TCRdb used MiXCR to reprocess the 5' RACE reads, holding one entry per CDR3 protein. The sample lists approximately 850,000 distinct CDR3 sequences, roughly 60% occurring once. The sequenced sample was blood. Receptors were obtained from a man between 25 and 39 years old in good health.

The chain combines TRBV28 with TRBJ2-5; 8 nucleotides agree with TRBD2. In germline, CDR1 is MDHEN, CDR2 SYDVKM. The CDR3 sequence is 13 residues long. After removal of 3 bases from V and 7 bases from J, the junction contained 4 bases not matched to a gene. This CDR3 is CASSFRREGTQYF. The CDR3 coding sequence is TGTGCCAGCAGTTTTCGCCGGGAGGGGACCCAGTACTTC. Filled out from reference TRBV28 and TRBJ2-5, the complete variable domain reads DVKVTQSSRYLVKRTGEKVFLECVQDMDHENMFWYRQDPGLGLRLIYFSYDVKMKEKGDIPEGYSVSREKKERFSLILESASTNQTSMYLCASSFRREGTQYFGPGTRLLVL.

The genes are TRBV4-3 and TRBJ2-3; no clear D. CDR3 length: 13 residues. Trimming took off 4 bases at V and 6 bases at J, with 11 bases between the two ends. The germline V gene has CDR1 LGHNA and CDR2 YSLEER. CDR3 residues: CASSPFRRDTQYF. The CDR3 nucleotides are TGCGCCAGCAGCCCATTTCGACGGGATACGCAGTATTTT.

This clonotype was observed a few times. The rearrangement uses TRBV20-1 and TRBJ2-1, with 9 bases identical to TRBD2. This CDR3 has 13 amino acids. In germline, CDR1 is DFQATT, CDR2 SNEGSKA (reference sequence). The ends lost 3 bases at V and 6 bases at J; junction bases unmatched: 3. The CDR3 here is CSASGTSLNEQFF. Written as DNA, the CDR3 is TGCAGTGCTAGTGGGACTAGCCTCAATGAGCAGTTCTTC.

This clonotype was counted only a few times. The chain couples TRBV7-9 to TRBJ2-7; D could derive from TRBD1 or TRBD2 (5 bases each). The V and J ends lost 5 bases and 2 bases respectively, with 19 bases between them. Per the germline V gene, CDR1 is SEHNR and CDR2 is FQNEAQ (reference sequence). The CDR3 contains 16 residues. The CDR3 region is CASSLRGGDSTYEQYF. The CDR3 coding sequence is TGTGCCAGCAGCCTACGTGGGGGAGACTCAACCTACGAGCAGTACTTC.

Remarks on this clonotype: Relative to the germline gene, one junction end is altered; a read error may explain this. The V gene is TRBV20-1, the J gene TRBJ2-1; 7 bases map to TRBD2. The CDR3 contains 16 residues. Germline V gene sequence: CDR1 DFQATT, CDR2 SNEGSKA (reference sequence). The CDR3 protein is CSASARLLTGGNGQFF. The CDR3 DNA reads TGCAGTGCTAGTGCCCGCCTACTAACCGGGGGGAATGGGCAGTTCTTC.

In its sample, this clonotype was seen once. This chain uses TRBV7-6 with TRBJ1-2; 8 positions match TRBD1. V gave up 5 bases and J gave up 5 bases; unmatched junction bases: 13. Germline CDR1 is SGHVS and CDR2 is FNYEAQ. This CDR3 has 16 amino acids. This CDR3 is CASSLSGRQGKYGYTF. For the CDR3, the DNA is TGTGCCAGCAGCCTATCCGGACGACAGGGGAAATATGGCTACACCTTC.

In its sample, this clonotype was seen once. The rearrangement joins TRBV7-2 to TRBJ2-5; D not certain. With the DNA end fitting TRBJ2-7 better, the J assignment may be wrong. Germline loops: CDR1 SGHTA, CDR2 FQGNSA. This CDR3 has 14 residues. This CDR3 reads CASSLDSVRYEQYF. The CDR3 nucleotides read TGTGCCAGCAGCCTAGATTCTGTTCGCTACGAGCAGTACTTC.

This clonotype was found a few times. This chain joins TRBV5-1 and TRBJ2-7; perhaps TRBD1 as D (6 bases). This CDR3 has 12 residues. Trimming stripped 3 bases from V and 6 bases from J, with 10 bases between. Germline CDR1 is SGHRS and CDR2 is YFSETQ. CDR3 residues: CASSWGQGEQYF. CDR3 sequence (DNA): TGCGCCAGCAGCTGGGGACAAGGCGAGCAGTACTTC.

The CDR3, as DNA: TGTGCCAGCAGCGAGGGTTTAGGACCCTACGAGCAGTACTTC. Encoded protein: CASSEGLGPYEQYF. This chain joins TRBV7-2 and TRBJ2-7, with a weak D call TRBD2 (5 bases). In germline, CDR1 is SGHTA, CDR2 FQGNSA. The CDR3 has 14 residues. V lost 5 bases, J lost 2 bases, and 13 bases lay in between.

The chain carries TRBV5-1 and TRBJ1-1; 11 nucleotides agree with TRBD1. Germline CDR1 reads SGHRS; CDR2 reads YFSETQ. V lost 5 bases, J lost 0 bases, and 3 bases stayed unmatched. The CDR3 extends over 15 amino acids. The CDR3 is CASRTGQGVNTEAFF. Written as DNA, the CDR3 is TGCGCCAGCAGGACGGGACAGGGGGTGAACACTGAAGCTTTCTTT.

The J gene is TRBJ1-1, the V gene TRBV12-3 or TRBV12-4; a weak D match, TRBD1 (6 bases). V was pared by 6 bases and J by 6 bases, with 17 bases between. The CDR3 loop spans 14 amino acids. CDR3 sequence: CASSATGPSAEAFF. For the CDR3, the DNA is TGTGCCAGCAGCGCGACAGGACCGAGCGCTGAAGCTTTCTTT.

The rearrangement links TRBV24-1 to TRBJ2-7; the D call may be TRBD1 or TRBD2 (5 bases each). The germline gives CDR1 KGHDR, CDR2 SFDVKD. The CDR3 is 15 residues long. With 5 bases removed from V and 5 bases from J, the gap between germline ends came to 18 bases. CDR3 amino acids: CATSATGTGTDEQYF. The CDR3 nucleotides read TGTGCCACCAGTGCGACTGGGACGGGGACGGACGAGCAGTACTTC.

For the CDR3, the DNA is TGTGCCATCAGTGACCCCGGGGCACTTGAATCCTACGAGCAGTACTTC. Its translation is CAISDPGALESYEQYF. This chain links TRBV10-3 with TRBJ2-7; D might be TRBD1 or TRBD2, each matching 5 bases. V gave up 3 bases and J gave up 1 base, with 16 bases separating them. Germline V gene sequence: CDR1 ENHRY, CDR2 SYGVKD. The CDR3 runs to 16 residues.

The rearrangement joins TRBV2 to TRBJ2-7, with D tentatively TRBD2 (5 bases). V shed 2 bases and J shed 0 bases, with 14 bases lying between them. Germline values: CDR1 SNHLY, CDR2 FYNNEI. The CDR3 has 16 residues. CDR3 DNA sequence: TGTGCCAGCAGTGAACTCACGGGGTCTATCTCCTACGAGCAGTACTTC. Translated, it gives CASSELTGSISYEQYF.

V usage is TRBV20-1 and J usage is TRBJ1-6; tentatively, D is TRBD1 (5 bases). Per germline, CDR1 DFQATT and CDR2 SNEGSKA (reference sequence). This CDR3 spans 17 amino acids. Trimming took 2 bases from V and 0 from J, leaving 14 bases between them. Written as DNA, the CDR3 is TGCAGTGCTAGACCTCAAAAGGGGATCTCCTATAATTCACCCCTCCACTTT. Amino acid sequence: CSARPQKGISYNSPLHF.

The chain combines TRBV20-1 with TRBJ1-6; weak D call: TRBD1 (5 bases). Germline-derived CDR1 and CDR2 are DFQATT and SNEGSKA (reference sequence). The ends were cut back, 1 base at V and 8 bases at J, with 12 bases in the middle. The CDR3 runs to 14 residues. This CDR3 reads CSARGGIGDSPLHF. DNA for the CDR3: TGCAGTGCTAGAGGGGGGATTGGAGATTCACCCCTCCACTTT.

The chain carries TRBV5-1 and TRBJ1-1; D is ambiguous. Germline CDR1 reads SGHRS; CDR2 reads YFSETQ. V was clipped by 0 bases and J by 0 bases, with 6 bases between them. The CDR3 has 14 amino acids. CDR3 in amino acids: CASSLATMNTEAFF. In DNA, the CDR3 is TGCGCCAGCAGCTTGGCTACCATGAACACTGAAGCTTTCTTT. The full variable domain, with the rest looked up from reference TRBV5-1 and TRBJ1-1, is KAGVTQTPRYLIKTRGQQVTLSCSPISGHRSVSWYQQTPGQGLQFLFEYFSETQRNKGNFPGRFSGRQFSNSRSEMNVSTLELGDSALYLCASSLATMNTEAFFGQGTRLTVV.

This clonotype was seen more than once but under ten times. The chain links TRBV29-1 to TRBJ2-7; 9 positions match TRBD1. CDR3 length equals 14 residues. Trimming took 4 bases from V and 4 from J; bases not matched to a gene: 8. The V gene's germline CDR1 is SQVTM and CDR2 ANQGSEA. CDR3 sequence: CSVALGQGPYEQYF. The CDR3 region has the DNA TGCAGCGTTGCTTTGGGACAGGGCCCTTACGAGCAGTACTTC.

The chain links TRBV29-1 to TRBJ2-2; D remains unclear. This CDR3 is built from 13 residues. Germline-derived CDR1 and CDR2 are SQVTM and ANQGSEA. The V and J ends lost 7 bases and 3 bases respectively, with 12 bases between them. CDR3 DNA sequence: TGCAGCGGATTAAGGGCGGACACCGGGGAGCTGTTTTTT. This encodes CSGLRADTGELFF.

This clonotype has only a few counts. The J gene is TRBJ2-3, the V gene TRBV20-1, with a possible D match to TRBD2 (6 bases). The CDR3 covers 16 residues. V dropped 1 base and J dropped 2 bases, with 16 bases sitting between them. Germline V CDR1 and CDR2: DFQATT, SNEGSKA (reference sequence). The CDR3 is CSARGFGRGSTDTQYF. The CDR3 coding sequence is TGCAGTGCTAGAGGGTTTGGGCGGGGATCCACAGATACGCAGTATTTT.

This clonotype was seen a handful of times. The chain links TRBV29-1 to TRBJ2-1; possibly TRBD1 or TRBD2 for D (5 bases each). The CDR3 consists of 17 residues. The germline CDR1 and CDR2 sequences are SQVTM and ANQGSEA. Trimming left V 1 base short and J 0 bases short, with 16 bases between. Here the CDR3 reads CSVEAWTGTHSYNEQFF. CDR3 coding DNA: TGCAGCGTTGAAGCCTGGACCGGGACCCACTCCTACAATGAGCAGTTCTTC.

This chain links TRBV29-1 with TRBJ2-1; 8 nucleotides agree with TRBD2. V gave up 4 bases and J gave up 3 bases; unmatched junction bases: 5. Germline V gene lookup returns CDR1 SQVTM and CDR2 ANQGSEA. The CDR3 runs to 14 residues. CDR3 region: CSVGLSGVYNEQFF. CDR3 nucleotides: TGCAGCGTTGGACTTAGCGGGGTCTACAATGAGCAGTTCTTC.

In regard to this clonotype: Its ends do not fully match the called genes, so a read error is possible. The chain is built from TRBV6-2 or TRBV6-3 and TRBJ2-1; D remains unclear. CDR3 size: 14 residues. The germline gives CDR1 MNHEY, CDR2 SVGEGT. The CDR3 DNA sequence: TGTACCAGCAGTTCCCGCAGAGTGAACAATGAGCAGTTCTTC. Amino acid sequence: CTSSSRRVNNEQFF.

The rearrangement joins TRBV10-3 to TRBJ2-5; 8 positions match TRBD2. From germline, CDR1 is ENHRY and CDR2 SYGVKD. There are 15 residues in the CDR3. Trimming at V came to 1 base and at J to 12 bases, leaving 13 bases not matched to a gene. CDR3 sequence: CAISEWGTRDGTEYF. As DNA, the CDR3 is TGTGCCATCAGTGAGTGGGGGACTAGGGATGGAACAGAGTACTTC.

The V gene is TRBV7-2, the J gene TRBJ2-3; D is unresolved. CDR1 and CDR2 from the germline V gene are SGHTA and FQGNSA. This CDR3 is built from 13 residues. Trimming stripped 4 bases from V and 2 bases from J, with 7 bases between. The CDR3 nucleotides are TGTGCCAGCAGCTCTTATCTCACAGATACGCAGTATTTT. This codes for CASSSYLTDTQYF.

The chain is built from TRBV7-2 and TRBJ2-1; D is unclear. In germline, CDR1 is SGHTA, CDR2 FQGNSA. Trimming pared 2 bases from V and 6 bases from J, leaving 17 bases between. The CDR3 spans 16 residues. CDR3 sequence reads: CASSLSISLAFNEQFF. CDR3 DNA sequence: TGTGCCAGCAGCTTAAGTATCTCACTGGCGTTCAATGAGCAGTTCTTC.

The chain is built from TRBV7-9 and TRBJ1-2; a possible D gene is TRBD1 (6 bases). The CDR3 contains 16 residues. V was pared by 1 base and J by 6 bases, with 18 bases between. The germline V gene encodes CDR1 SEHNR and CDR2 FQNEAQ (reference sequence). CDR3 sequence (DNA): TGTGCCAGCAGCTTAGGGCGGACAGAGCTTGAAGATGGCTACACCTTC. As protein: CASSLGRTELEDGYTF.

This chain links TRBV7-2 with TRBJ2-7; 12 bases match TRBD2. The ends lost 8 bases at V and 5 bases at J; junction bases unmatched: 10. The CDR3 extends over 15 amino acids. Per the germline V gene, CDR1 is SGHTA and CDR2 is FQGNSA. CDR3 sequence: CASATSGRQSHEQYF. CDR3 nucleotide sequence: TGTGCCAGCGCAACTAGCGGGAGGCAATCCCACGAGCAGTACTTC.

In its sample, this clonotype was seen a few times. The CDR3 reads CASSQGEGQIFYGYTF. In DNA, the CDR3 is TGCGCCAGCAGCCAAGGAGAGGGACAGATATTCTATGGCTACACCTTC. The chain joins TRBV4-1 to TRBJ1-2; TRBD1 aligns across 7 bases. The CDR3 spans 16 residues. Germline V gene lookup returns CDR1 MGHRA and CDR2 YSYEKL. V dropped 1 base and J dropped 4; count of bases not matched to a gene: 9.